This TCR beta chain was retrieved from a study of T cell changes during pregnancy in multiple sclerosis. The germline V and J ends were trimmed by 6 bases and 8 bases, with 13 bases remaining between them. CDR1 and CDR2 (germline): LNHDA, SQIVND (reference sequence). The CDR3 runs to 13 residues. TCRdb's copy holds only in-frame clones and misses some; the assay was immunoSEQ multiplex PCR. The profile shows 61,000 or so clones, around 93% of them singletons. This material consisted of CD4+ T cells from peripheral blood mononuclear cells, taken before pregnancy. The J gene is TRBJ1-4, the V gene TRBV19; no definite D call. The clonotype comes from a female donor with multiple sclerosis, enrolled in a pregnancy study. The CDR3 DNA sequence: TGTGCCAGTAGGAAGGAGGGCGTGGAAAAACTGTTTTTT. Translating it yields CASRKEGVEKLFF.